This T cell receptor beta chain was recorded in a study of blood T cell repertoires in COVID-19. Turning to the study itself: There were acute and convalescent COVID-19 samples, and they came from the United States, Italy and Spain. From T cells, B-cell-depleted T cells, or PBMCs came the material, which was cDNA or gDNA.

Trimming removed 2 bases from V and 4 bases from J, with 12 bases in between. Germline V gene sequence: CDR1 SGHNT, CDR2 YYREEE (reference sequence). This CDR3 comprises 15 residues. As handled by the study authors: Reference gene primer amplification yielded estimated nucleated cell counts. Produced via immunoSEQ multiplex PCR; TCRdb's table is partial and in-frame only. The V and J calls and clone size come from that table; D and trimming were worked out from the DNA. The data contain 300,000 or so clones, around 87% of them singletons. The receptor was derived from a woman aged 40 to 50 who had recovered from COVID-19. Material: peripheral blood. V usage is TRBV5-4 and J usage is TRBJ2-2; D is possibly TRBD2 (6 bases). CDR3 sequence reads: CASSFGGSGTGELFF. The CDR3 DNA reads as TGTGCCAGCAGCTTTGGGGGGTCGGGCACCGGGGAGCTGTTTTTT.